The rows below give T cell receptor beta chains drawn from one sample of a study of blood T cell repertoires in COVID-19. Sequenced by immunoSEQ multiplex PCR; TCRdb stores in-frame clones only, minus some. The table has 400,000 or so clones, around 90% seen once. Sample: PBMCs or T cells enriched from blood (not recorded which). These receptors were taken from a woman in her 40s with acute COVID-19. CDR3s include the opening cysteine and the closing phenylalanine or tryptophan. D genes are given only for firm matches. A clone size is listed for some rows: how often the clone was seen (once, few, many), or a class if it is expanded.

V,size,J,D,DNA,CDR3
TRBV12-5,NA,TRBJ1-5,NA,TGTGCTAGTGGTTTGGTCGGGCCCCAGCATTTT,CASGLVGPQHF
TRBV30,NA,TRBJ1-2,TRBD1,TGTGCCTGGACAGGGGGCTCGGTGGGCTACACCTTC,CAWTGGSVGYTF
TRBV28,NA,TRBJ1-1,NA,TGTGCCAGCAGGGGAACTCATGGGGGCGAGAACACTGAAGCTTTCTTT,CASRGTHGGENTEAFF
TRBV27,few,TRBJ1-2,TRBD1,TGTGCCAGCAGTGAGACAGGGCCCTATGGCTACACCTTC,CASSETGPYGYTF
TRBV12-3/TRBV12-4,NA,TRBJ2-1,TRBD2,TGTGCCAGCAGATCCGGGACTAGCAGTAAGTTCTTC,CASRSGTSSKFF
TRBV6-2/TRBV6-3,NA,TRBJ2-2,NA,TGTGCCAGCAGTTACTCGATCCCAAATACCGGGGAGCTGTCTTTT,CASSYSIPNTGELSF
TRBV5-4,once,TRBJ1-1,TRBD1,TGTGCCAGCAGCTTGGCCCAGGGGGACGCTGAAGCTTTCTTT,CASSLAQGDAEAFF
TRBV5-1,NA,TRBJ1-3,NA,TGCGCCAGCAGCTCAACAGGGCATGGAAACACCATATATTTT,CASSSTGHGNTIYF
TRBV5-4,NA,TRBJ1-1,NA,TGTGCCAGCAGCTTAGGCAGGGAGAACACTGAAGCTTTCTTT,CASSLGRENTEAFF
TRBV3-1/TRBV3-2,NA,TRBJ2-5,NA,TGTGCCAGCAGCCAATTCCAGGGGCATGGGGCCCAGTACTTC,CASSQFQGHGAQYF
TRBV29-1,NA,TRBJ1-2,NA,TGCAGCGTTGAAGGCAGGGTCTATGGCTACACCTTC,CSVEGRVYGYTF